The next 10 T cell receptor beta chains were all read from a single sample in a study of T cell responses to AZD1222 COVID-19 vaccine. This table comes from immunoSEQ multiplex PCR, and its TCRdb copy is limited to in-frame clones, with some not included. The table lists 80,000 or so clones, about 90% of them singletons. Source: peripheral blood, taken on day 0 of AZD1222 vaccination. These receptors were obtained from an adult in good health.

The V gene is TRBV18, the J gene TRBJ1-1; D remains unclear. The CDR3 has 16 amino acids. V lost 1 base to trimming and J lost 0 bases, with 12 bases between them. Germline values: CDR1 KGHSH, CDR2 LQKENI. The CDR3 reads CASSPRMAGLNTEAFF. In DNA, the CDR3 is TGTGCCAGCTCACCACGGATGGCCGGGCTGAACACTGAAGCTTTCTTT.

The rearrangement uses TRBV30 and TRBJ1-2; TRBD1 agrees at 9 bases. The junction had 8 bases not matched to a gene; V was cut back by 2 bases and J by 4 bases. The germline V gene encodes CDR1 GTSNPN and CDR2 SVGIG (reference sequence). CDR3 length: 15 amino acids. The CDR3 sequence: CAWSPNRGLSYGYTF. CDR3 nucleotides: TGTGCCTGGAGTCCGAACAGGGGGCTAAGCTATGGCTACACCTTC. The entire variable domain, with the rest obtained from reference TRBV30 and TRBJ1-2, is as follows: SQTIHQWPATLVQPVGSPLSLECTVEGTSNPNLYWYRQAAGRGLQLLFYSVGIGQISSEVPQNLSASRPQDRQFILSSKKLLLSDSGFYLCAWSPNRGLSYGYTFGSGTRLTVV.

The chain combines TRBV5-4 with TRBJ1-2; D gene unclear. The CDR3 contains 13 residues. Trimming removed 6 bases from V and 6 bases from J, with 15 bases in between. Germline loops: CDR1 SGHNT, CDR2 YYREEE (reference sequence). CDR3 in amino acids: CASTRSGRDGYTF. CDR3 DNA sequence: TGTGCCAGCACCCGCTCGGGTAGAGATGGCTACACCTTC.

V usage is TRBV6-5 and J usage is TRBJ2-7; D might be TRBD2 (5 bases). The CDR3 is 14 amino acids. V was shortened by 7 bases and J by 1 base, with 14 bases between the two germline ends. The germline V gene encodes CDR1 MNHEY and CDR2 SVGAGI. DNA for the CDR3: TGTGCCAGCATCCCCCGGGATCCATCCTACGAGCAGTACTTC. As protein: CASIPRDPSYEQYF.

This chain links TRBV12-5 with TRBJ1-2; D gene unclear. Between the trimmed V and J ends, which lost 4 bases and 0 bases, there was a span of 3 bases. CDR3 length: 12 residues. The V gene's germline CDR1 is LGHNT and CDR2 FRNRAP. CDR3 sequence: CASGSSNYGYTF. CDR3 nucleotides: TGTGCTAGTGGTTCGTCTAACTATGGCTACACCTTC.

J is TRBJ1-1 and V is TRBV9, with D tentatively TRBD1 (6 bases). This CDR3 comprises 16 residues. Trimming took 3 bases from V and 5 from J, leaving 20 bases between them. CDR1 SGDLS and CDR2 YYNGEE come from the germline V gene. CDR3 region: CASSAGPQQGYTEAFF. As DNA, the CDR3 is TGTGCCAGCAGCGCTGGACCGCAACAGGGATATACTGAAGCTTTCTTT. Using reference TRBV9 and TRBJ1-1 for the parts outside the CDR3, the full variable domain is DSGVTQTPKHLITATGQRVTLRCSPRSGDLSVYWYQQSLDQGLQFLIQYYNGEERAKGNILERFSAQQFPDLHSELNLSSLELGDSALYFCASSAGPQQGYTEAFFGQGTRLTVV.

The DNA for the CDR3 is TGTGCCAGCAGTGATCGACAGGGGTATTCACCCCTCCACTTT. Translation gives CASSDRQGYSPLHF. This chain connects TRBV6-4 to TRBJ1-6, with 8 bases fitting TRBD1. J lost 8 bases, V lost 3 bases, and 3 bases had no gene match. The germline CDR1 and CDR2 sequences are MRHNA and SNTAGT. This CDR3 is 14 amino acids long.

This chain links TRBV5-1 with TRBJ2-6; no clear D gene. CDR1 is SGHRS and CDR2 is YFSETQ in the germline V gene. The CDR3 runs to 19 residues. V was pared by 2 bases and J by 4 bases, with 22 bases between. The DNA of the CDR3 is TGCGCCAGCAGCTTAGATGAAGGTGCGCTCCGAGGCGGGGCCAACGTCCTGACTTTC. It specifies CASSLDEGALRGGANVLTF. Full variable domain (rest looked up from reference TRBV5-1 and TRBJ2-6): KAGVTQTPRYLIKTRGQQVTLSCSPISGHRSVSWYQQTPGQGLQFLFEYFSETQRNKGNFPGRFSGRQFSNSRSEMNVSTLELGDSALYLCASSLDEGALRGGANVLTFGAGSRLTVL.

V usage is TRBV19 and J usage is TRBJ1-5, with D uncertain. The V and J ends lost 5 bases and 3 bases respectively, with 14 bases between them. CDR3 length: 15 amino acids. The V gene's germline CDR1 is LNHDA and CDR2 SQIVND (reference sequence). This CDR3 reads CASSPGKAFNQPQHF. The CDR3 DNA sequence: TGTGCCAGTAGTCCCGGGAAGGCCTTCAATCAGCCCCAGCATTTT.

Only one count was recorded for this clone. This chain connects TRBV3-1 (or the pseudogene TRBV3-2) to TRBJ1-1, with D unresolved. This CDR3 comprises 15 residues. Trimming removed 4 bases from V and 3 bases from J, with 15 bases in between. CDR1 and CDR2 from the germline V gene are LGHDT and YNNKEL (reference sequence). The CDR3 loop reads CASSPRGRSHTEAFF. In DNA form, the CDR3 reads TGTGCCAGCAGCCCCCGTGGGAGGTCGCACACTGAAGCTTTCTTT.